A selection of T cell receptor beta chains follows, all from one sample in a study of blood T cells in healthy people across ages. TCRdb reprocessed the 5' RACE reads via MiXCR and lists one record per CDR3 protein. The sample includes 1.5 million or so distinct CDR3 sequences, around two fifths seen only once; the top ten take 7.9%. Sequenced sample: blood. These receptors all stem from a young woman in good health. Both conserved end residues are part of each CDR3. D genes are given only for firm matches. The size field is filled for only some rows; it gives once, few, many or a size class.

V: TRBV18; J: TRBJ2-7; size: -; D: -; CDR3: CASSPWQGRSDEQYF; DNA: TGTGCCAGCTCACCCTGGCAGGGAAGAAGCGACGAGCAGTACTTC
V: TRBV25-1; J: TRBJ2-4; size: -; D: TRBD1; CDR3: CASSAGQKVNIQYF; DNA: TGTGCCAGCAGTGCGGGACAGAAAGTAAACATTCAGTACTTC
V: TRBV4-1; J: TRBJ2-5; size: many; D: -; CDR3: CASSQDPLARQYF; DNA: TGCGCCAGCAGCCAAGATCCATTAGCGCGCCAGTACTTC
V: TRBV18; J: TRBJ2-7; size: few; D: TRBD1; CDR3: CASSPLGTANEQYF; DNA: TGTGCCAGCTCACCACTTGGGACAGCCAACGAGCAGTACTTC
V: TRBV6-6; J: TRBJ1-6; size: -; D: -; CDR3: CASTTTGLDSPLHF; DNA: TGTGCCAGCACCACCACAGGGTTGGATTCACCCCTCCACTTT
V: TRBV11-2; J: TRBJ2-7; size: many; D: -; CDR3: CASSPGGAMQSYEQYF; DNA: TGTGCCAGCAGTCCAGGCGGAGCCATGCAATCCTACGAGCAGTACTTC
V: TRBV6-1; J: TRBJ1-5; size: -; D: -; CDR3: CASREAGTPSNQPQHF; DNA: TGTGCCAGCAGAGAAGCCGGGACACCTAGCAATCAGCCCCAGCATTTT
V: TRBV12-3/TRBV12-4; J: TRBJ1-1; size: -; D: -; CDR3: CASSFTATGEAFF; DNA: TGTGCCAGCAGTTTCACTGCGACAGGTGAAGCTTTCTTT
V: TRBV27; J: TRBJ1-2; size: few; D: TRBD1; CDR3: CASSPDRGFYTF; DNA: TGTGCCAGCAGTCCAGACAGGGGGTTCTACACCTTC
V: TRBV7-9; J: TRBJ1-4; size: few; D: -; CDR3: CASIKDRPATNEKLFF; DNA: TGTGCCAGCATCAAGGACAGACCTGCAACTAATGAAAAACTGTTTTTT
V: TRBV5-1; J: TRBJ2-5; size: -; D: -; CDR3: CASSFIPGQQETQYF; DNA: TGCGCCAGCAGCTTTATACCGGGACAACAAGAGACCCAGTACTTC
V: TRBV7-2; J: TRBJ2-1; size: few; D: -; CDR3: CASSLALSPGGNNEQFF; DNA: TGTGCCAGCAGCTTAGCGCTTAGTCCCGGAGGGAACAATGAGCAGTTCTTC
V: TRBV9; J: TRBJ2-7; size: few; D: -; CDR3: CASSRWGYEQYF; DNA: TGTGCCAGCAGCCGTTGGGGCTACGAGCAGTACTTC
V: TRBV7-9; J: TRBJ1-2; size: -; D: -; CDR3: CASSQIDSNYGYTF; DNA: TGCGCCAGCAGCCAGATAGACAGCAACTATGGCTACACCTTC
V: TRBV20-1; J: TRBJ2-5; size: -; D: -; CDR3: CSATDAQKTQYF; DNA: TGCAGTGCCACGGACGCCCAAAAGACCCAGTACTTC
V: TRBV20-1; J: TRBJ2-7; size: -; D: TRBD2; CDR3: CSAQKRGGSDEQYF; DNA: TGCAGTGCTCAGAAGCGGGGGGGGTCCGACGAGCAGTACTTC
V: TRBV6-1; J: TRBJ1-2; size: few; D: -; CDR3: CASNSGADGYTF; DNA: TGTGCCAGCAACTCAGGGGCCGATGGCTACACCTTC
V: TRBV20-1; J: TRBJ2-1; size: -; D: -; CDR3: CSARTTPGRSYNEQFF; DNA: TGCAGTGCTAGAACAACTCCCGGGCGAAGCTACAATGAGCAGTTCTTC
V: TRBV20-1; J: TRBJ2-2; size: -; D: TRBD2; CDR3: CSARDAQRGNTGELFF; DNA: TGCAGTGCTAGAGATGCCCAGCGGGGGAACACCGGGGAGCTGTTTTTT
V: TRBV6-2/TRBV6-3; J: TRBJ1-2; size: few; D: -; CDR3: CASRTTLRGSGYTF; DNA: TGTGCCAGCAGGACTACCCTGAGGGGTTCCGGCTACACCTTC
V: TRBV7-9; J: TRBJ2-3; size: few; D: -; CDR3: CASSLSGRTTDTQYF; DNA: TGTGCCAGCAGCTTATCAGGGCGGACGACAGATACGCAGTATTTT
V: TRBV4-1; J: TRBJ2-7; size: few; D: TRBD2; CDR3: CASSQWSREAEQYF; DNA: TGCGCCAGCAGCCAATGGTCTCGGGAGGCCGAGCAGTACTTC
V: TRBV7-2; J: TRBJ1-4; size: -; D: -; CDR3: CASSPIANEKLFF; DNA: TGTGCCAGCAGCCCAATAGCTAATGAAAAACTGTTTTTT
V: TRBV6-1; J: TRBJ2-7; size: -; D: -; CDR3: CASSGGGSSYEQYF; DNA: TGTGCCAGCAGTGGTGGAGGGAGCTCCTACGAGCAGTACTTC
V: TRBV7-2; J: TRBJ2-3; size: few; D: TRBD2; CDR3: CASTSVRGADTQYF; DNA: TGTGCCAGCACATCTGTCCGGGGGGCAGATACGCAGTATTTT
V: TRBV5-1; J: TRBJ2-7; size: -; D: -; CDR3: CARPWAEQYF; DNA: TGCGCCAGGCCGTGGGCCGAGCAGTACTTC
V: TRBV21-1; J: TRBJ2-7; size: -; D: -; CDR3: CASSGPRLGGKSYEQYF; DNA: TGTGCCAGCAGCGGTCCACGTTTGGGTGGAAAGTCCTACGAGCAGTACTTC
V: TRBV28; J: TRBJ2-3; size: few; D: TRBD1; CDR3: CASRQGWGTDTQYF; DNA: TGTGCCAGTAGACAGGGGTGGGGCACAGATACGCAGTATTTT
V: TRBV7-2; J: TRBJ2-5; size: -; D: -; CDR3: CATGRMMETQYF; DNA: TGTGCAACGGGACGAATGATGGAGACCCAGTACTTC
V: TRBV12-3/TRBV12-4; J: TRBJ2-3; size: few; D: -; CDR3: CASNSGHTDTQYF; DNA: TGTGCCAGCAACTCGGGCCACACAGATACGCAGTATTTT
V: TRBV2; J: TRBJ2-5; size: -; D: -; CDR3: CASSGPNGNEQYF; DNA: TGTGCCAGCAGTGGGCCAAACGGCAATGAGCAGTACTTC
V: TRBV3-1; J: TRBJ2-5; size: -; D: TRBD2; CDR3: CASTLETSGRRQETQYF; DNA: TGTGCCAGCACCCTTGAGACTAGCGGGAGAAGACAAGAGACCCAGTACTTC
V: TRBV30; J: TRBJ1-1; size: few; D: -; CDR3: CAWRSGMNTEAFF; DNA: TGTGCCTGGAGGTCCGGAATGAACACTGAAGCTTTCTTT
V: TRBV10-3; J: TRBJ1-6; size: few; D: TRBD1; CDR3: CAISESSRQGTSPLHF; DNA: TGTGCCATCAGTGAGTCAAGTCGACAGGGGACTTCACCCCTCCACTTT
V: TRBV11-2; J: TRBJ2-1; size: -; D: -; CDR3: CASSLDYSGNSYNEQFF; DNA: TGTGCCAGCAGCTTAGATTATTCGGGTAACTCCTACAATGAGCAGTTCTTC
V: TRBV20-1; J: TRBJ2-1; size: few; D: TRBD2; CDR3: CSAAGLAEGNEQFF; DNA: TGCAGTGCTGCCGGACTAGCGGAGGGCAATGAGCAGTTCTTC
V: TRBV6-6; J: TRBJ2-1; size: few; D: -; CDR3: CASSFPASYNEQFF; DNA: TGTGCCAGCAGCTTCCCTGCCTCCTACAATGAGCAGTTCTTC
V: TRBV25-1; J: TRBJ2-3; size: -; D: TRBD2; CDR3: CASSPYPGGREDTQYF; DNA: TGTGCCAGCAGTCCTTACCCGGGAGGACGGGAAGATACGCAGTATTTT
V: TRBV12-3/TRBV12-4; J: TRBJ2-1; size: once; D: TRBD1; CDR3: CASSPGQGGPGNEQFF; DNA: TGTGCCAGCAGTCCGGGACAGGGTGGTCCCGGCAATGAGCAGTTCTTC
V: TRBV3-1; J: TRBJ1-3; size: -; D: -; CDR3: CASSQGGYSGNTIYF; DNA: TGTGCCAGCAGCCAAGGCGGATACTCTGGAAACACCATATATTTT
V: TRBV20-1; J: TRBJ2-1; size: -; D: TRBD2; CDR3: CSARGTSDHNEQFF; DNA: TGCAGTGCCCGAGGGACTAGCGATCATAATGAGCAGTTCTTC
V: TRBV5-1; J: TRBJ2-3; size: few; D: TRBD2; CDR3: CASSPGLAMDTQYF; DNA: TGCGCCAGCAGCCCGGGACTAGCGATGGATACGCAGTATTTT
V: TRBV6-6; J: TRBJ2-1; size: -; D: -; CDR3: CASTLGVGEQFF; DNA: TGTGCCAGCACCCTGGGGGTCGGTGAGCAGTTCTTC
V: TRBV4-1; J: TRBJ1-2; size: few; D: -; CDR3: CASSHVGAGAHDGYTF; DNA: TGCGCCAGCAGCCACGTCGGGGCGGGGGCGCATGATGGCTACACCTTC
V: TRBV3-1; J: TRBJ1-2; size: few; D: -; CDR3: CASSNRAYGYTF; DNA: TGTGCCAGCAGTAACAGGGCCTATGGCTACACCTTC
V: TRBV15; J: TRBJ1-4; size: -; D: -; CDR3: CATSSLANEKLFF; DNA: TGTGCCACCAGCTCTCTGGCTAATGAAAAACTGTTTTTT